Below are 32 T cell receptor beta chains sequenced from a single sample in a study of metastatic and nonmetastatic thyroid tumors. Not a single patient had been given any form of treatment at any point before undergoing thyroid surgery. MiXCR re-clonotyped the PCR reads for TCRdb. The repertoire has 30,000 to 40,000 clones, around a sixth of them found once; the top ten carry under 7%. Sequencing was done on a sample of blood. The receptors here all came from a female donor with papillary thyroid cancer or a benign thyroid nodule (not recorded which). Some clones in this sample may be carry-over from other donors' samples.

This clone was detected ten times or more. The V gene is TRBV7-2, the J gene TRBJ2-7; 8 nucleotides match TRBD1. Germline values: CDR1 SGHTA, CDR2 FQGNSA. V dropped 5 bases and J dropped 0; count of bases not matched to a gene: 9. CDR3 length: 16 residues. In nucleotides, the CDR3 is TGTGCCAGCAGCCTCCACACAGGGGGAGGCTCCTACGAGCAGTACTTC. Protein: CASSLHTGGGSYEQYF.

This clone was counted ten times or more. Other DNA sequences from this sample encode an identical CDR3 as well. The V and J genes are TRBV5-1 and TRBJ2-4, with 7 bases identical to TRBD1. V was pared by 4 bases and J by 0 bases, with 13 bases of the junction left unmatched. The V gene's germline CDR1 is SGHRS and CDR2 YFSETQ. The CDR3 sequence is 18 residues long. The CDR3 coding sequence is TGCGCCAGCAGCGCCGGGACAGACTTCCCCCTAGCCAAAAACATTCAGTACTTC. Protein sequence: CASSAGTDFPLAKNIQYF.

The chain is built from TRBV5-1 and TRBJ2-2; TRBD2 aligns across 9 bases. J lost 8 bases, V lost 9 bases, and 11 bases had no gene match. Germline lookup yields CDR1 SGHRS and CDR2 YFSETQ. This CDR3 has 14 amino acids. CDR3 residues: CATRTSEQWGELFF. DNA of the CDR3: TGCGCCACCCGGACTAGCGAGCAATGGGGGGAGCTGTTTTTT.

This clone was seen ten or more times. The chain combines TRBV11-2 with TRBJ2-3; D uncertain. Germline CDR1 reads SGHAT; CDR2 reads FQNNGV. The V gene lost 3 bases and the J gene lost 2 bases, with 15 bases spanning the gap. The CDR3 length is 16 residues. The CDR3 sequence is CASSFETSDLTDTQYF. The CDR3 bases are TGTGCCAGCAGCTTTGAGACGTCAGACCTCACAGATACGCAGTATTTT.

Ten or more counts support this clone. The chain combines TRBV20-1 with TRBJ1-1; D unresolved. Germline V gene lookup returns CDR1 DFQATT and CDR2 SNEGSKA (reference sequence). The V and J ends lost 3 bases and 0 bases respectively, with 2 bases between them. The CDR3 has 11 residues. The CDR3 is CSASLNTEAFF. The CDR3 coding sequence is TGCAGTGCTAGCCTGAACACTGAAGCTTTCTTT.

Here the CDR3 DNA reads TGTGCCAGCAGCACAGGGATCCGGCAGCCCCAGCATTTT. Its protein product is CASSTGIRQPQHF. This sequence joins TRBV2 and TRBJ1-5; weak D call: TRBD1 (6 bases). The CDR3 is 13 amino acids. Per the germline V gene, CDR1 is SNHLY and CDR2 is FYNNEI. Trimming removed 6 bases at V and 7 bases at J, with 13 bases between.

The chain joins TRBV6-5 to TRBJ2-7; maybe TRBD1 (6 bases). CDR1 and CDR2 (germline): MNHEY, SVGAGI. The CDR3 covers 14 residues. The V gene lost 2 bases and the J gene lost 2 bases, with 10 bases spanning the gap. The CDR3 spells CASSYTDRPYEQYF. The CDR3 region has the DNA TGTGCCAGCAGTTACACCGACAGGCCCTACGAGCAGTACTTC.

The chain is built from TRBV5-1 and TRBJ1-1; D unresolved. Germline V gene data show CDR1 as SGHRS and CDR2 as YFSETQ. CDR3 length: 15 amino acids. The V and J ends lost 5 bases and 5 bases respectively, with 19 bases between them. The CDR3 region is CASSQASFKGTEAFF. The CDR3 region has the DNA TGCGCCAGCAGTCAGGCCTCCTTTAAAGGGACTGAAGCTTTCTTT.

This clone was observed a single time. The chain couples TRBV19 to TRBJ1-1; D gene uncertain. With 7 bases removed from V and 0 bases from J, the gap between germline ends came to 9 bases. The CDR3 contains 13 residues. The germline V gene has CDR1 LNHDA and CDR2 SQIVND (reference sequence). Written as DNA, the CDR3 is TGTGCCAGTACCGGCAACGTGAACACTGAAGCTTTCTTT. Translating it yields CASTGNVNTEAFF.

This clone was detected a few times. The genes are TRBV28 and TRBJ1-1, with 7 bases identical to TRBD1. V lost 0 bases, J lost 3 bases, and 4 bases stayed unmatched. The CDR3 is made up of 15 amino acids. Germline CDR1 and CDR2: MDHEN and SYDVKM. The CDR3, as DNA: TGTGCCAGCAGTTTATGGGGCAGGGGGTACACTGAAGCTTTCTTT. Its translation is CASSLWGRGYTEAFF.

The rearrangement links TRBV11-3 to TRBJ2-2; the match to TRBD2 covers 8 bases. The trim removed 5 bases at V and 1 base at J, leaving 3 bases unmatched. Germline V gene sequence: CDR1 SGHNT, CDR2 YENEEA. This CDR3 is built from 15 residues. The chain's CDR3 is CASSVSGMNTGELFF. For the CDR3, the DNA is TGTGCCAGCAGCGTTAGCGGGATGAACACCGGGGAGCTGTTTTTT.

This clone was observed many times. The chain employs TRBV4-1 and TRBJ1-2; no clear D gene. Trimming removed 1 base at V and 4 bases at J, with 10 bases between. The CDR3 is 14 amino acids. Per the germline V gene, CDR1 is MGHRA and CDR2 is YSYEKL. CDR3 sequence: CASSQATVVYGYTF. CDR3 DNA sequence: TGCGCCAGCAGCCAAGCTACGGTCGTCTATGGCTACACCTTC.

This clone has a count of ten or more. The CDR3 reads CASSEWALGGSGNTIYF. The CDR3, as DNA: TGTGCCAGCAGTGAATGGGCTCTTGGAGGTTCTGGAAACACCATATATTTT. The J gene is TRBJ1-3, the V gene TRBV6-1; D ambiguous. With 2 bases removed from V and 1 base from J, the gap between germline ends came to 15 bases. The CDR3 totals 17 residues. CDR1 and CDR2 from the germline V gene are MNHNS and SASEGT.

This clone was detected ten times or more. The chain is built from TRBV6-1 and TRBJ2-4; D might be TRBD1 or TRBD2, each matching 5 bases. The V gene's germline CDR1 is MNHNS and CDR2 SASEGT. Trimming cost V 0 bases and J 6 bases, with 12 bases left between them. This CDR3 spans 15 amino acids. CDR3 amino acids: CASSEARVGGNIQYF. Written as DNA, the CDR3 is TGTGCCAGCAGTGAAGCGCGGGTTGGGGGAAACATTCAGTACTTC.

This clone has only a few counts. Because the CDR3 is missing its conserved closing phenylalanine or tryptophan, this is likely a read error. J is TRBJ2-3 and V is TRBV19; 10 bases fit TRBD2. This CDR3 spans 15 amino acids. The junction had 6 bases not matched to a gene; V was cut back by 7 bases and J by 2 bases. Per the germline V gene, CDR1 is LNHDA and CDR2 is SQIVND (reference sequence). The CDR3 region is CASNLLAGNTDTQYS. The CDR3 DNA reads TGTGCCAGTAACTTACTAGCGGGGAACACAGATACGCAGTATTCT.

This clone was detected only a few times. The V and J genes are TRBV27 and TRBJ2-7; 7 bases line up with TRBD2. V lost 5 bases to trimming and J lost 2 bases; unmatched junction nucleotides: 12. This CDR3 region has 16 residues. In germline, CDR1 is MNHEY, CDR2 SMNVEV (reference sequence). The CDR3 spells CASSESPGLSPYEQYF. As DNA, the CDR3 is TGTGCCAGCAGTGAGTCTCCGGGACTAAGCCCCTACGAGCAGTACTTC.

This clone was seen ten or more times. The gene calls are TRBV2 and TRBJ2-2; possibly TRBD1 for D (6 bases). The CDR3 runs to 16 residues. The germline V gene encodes CDR1 SNHLY and CDR2 FYNNEI. The V end was cut by 7 bases, the J end by 0 bases, with 15 bases between. This chain's CDR3 is CASKDARGSNTGELFF. Written as DNA, the CDR3 is TGTGCCAGCAAGGACGCCAGGGGTTCGAACACCGGGGAGCTGTTTTTT.

The table lists this clone with a few counts. A junction boundary mismatches the germline segment, possibly from a read error. This chain joins TRBV12-3 or TRBV12-4 and TRBJ1-2; a possible D gene is TRBD1 (6 bases). There are 14 residues in the CDR3. The CDR3 bases are TGTGCCAGCATATCTTCAGGGGCGATTTATGCCTACACCTTC. Translated: CASISSGAIYAYTF.

This clone has a count of ten or more. A clone one base away is much larger, so this may be a read error. This sample includes further DNA sequences coding for the same CDR3. The rearrangement joins TRBV5-1 to TRBJ1-5; D uncertain. Looked up from germline, CDR1 is SGHRS and CDR2 is YFSETQ. Between the trimmed V and J ends, which lost 0 bases and 3 bases, there was a span of 10 bases. The CDR3 is 15 amino acids. The CDR3 loop reads CASSLDPSINQPQHF. The CDR3 coding sequence is TGCGCCAGCAGCTTGGATCCCTCCATCAATCAGCCCCAGCATTTT.

This clone was counted many times. V gene TRBV4-3 combines with J gene TRBJ2-6; TRBD1 or TRBD2 may be the D gene (5 bases each). Germline values: CDR1 LGHNA, CDR2 YSLEER. The CDR3 sequence is 16 residues long. V gave up 0 bases and J gave up 1 base, with 7 bases separating them. The CDR3 loop is CASSQERGSGANVLTF. The CDR3 DNA reads as TGCGCCAGCAGCCAAGAGAGGGGATCTGGGGCCAACGTCCTGACTTTC.

This clone was counted only a few times. A read error may produce the germline difference seen at one junction end. The chain has TRBV19 and TRBJ1-2; D possibly corresponds to TRBD1 (6 bases). CDR1 LNHDA and CDR2 SQIVND come from the germline V gene (reference sequence). This CDR3 comprises 15 residues. CDR3 residues: CASSISARQGSGHTF. The CDR3 region has the DNA TGTGCCAGTAGTATTTCGGCGAGGCAGGGGTCTGGCCACACCTTC.

This clone was recorded many times. At the DNA level, this CDR3 is encoded by other sequences in the same sample as well. V and J are TRBV20-1 and TRBJ1-1, with D maybe TRBD1 (6 bases). Trimming left V 5 bases short and J 2 bases short, with 12 bases between. The CDR3 extends over 13 amino acids. From germline, CDR1 is DFQATT and CDR2 SNEGSKA (reference sequence). The chain's CDR3 is CSAPGTLNTEAFF. DNA for the CDR3: TGCAGTGCTCCTGGGACACTAAACACTGAAGCTTTCTTT.

This clone came up many times. CDR3: CASSEAGQQFF. The DNA for the CDR3 is TGTGCCAGCAGTGAGGCAGGGCAGCAGTTCTTC. The J gene is TRBJ2-1, the V gene TRBV25-1, with D possibly matching TRBD1 (5 bases). Looked up from germline, CDR1 is MGHDK and CDR2 is SYGVNS. V lost 3 bases and J 11 bases, leaving 8 bases between the germline ends. This CDR3 has 11 amino acids.

At least ten counts were recorded for this clone. The CDR3 here is CASSESPNEKLFF. DNA of the CDR3: TGTGCCAGCAGTGAGAGTCCTAATGAAAAACTGTTTTTT. The chain employs TRBV2 and TRBJ1-4; D not resolved. The CDR3 contains 13 residues. Trimming took off 3 bases at V and 3 bases at J, with 5 bases between the two ends. CDR1 and CDR2 from the germline V gene are SNHLY and FYNNEI. Variable domain in full (rest from reference TRBV2 and TRBJ1-4): EPEVTQTPSHQVTQMGQEVILRCVPISNHLYFYWYRQILGQKVEFLVSFYNNEISEKSEIFDDQFSVERPDGSNFTLKIRSTKLEDSAMYFCASSESPNEKLFFGSGTQLSVL.

With regard to this clone: The conserved phenylalanine or tryptophan is not found at the CDR3 terminus, so this likely reflects a read error. V and J are TRBV28 and TRBJ2-1; D not resolved. V was clipped by 7 bases and J by 6 bases, with 13 bases between them. Germline V gene lookup returns CDR1 MDHEN and CDR2 SYDVKM. The CDR3 length is 13 residues. The CDR3 DNA reads TGTGCCAGCACCTCCGGTCCACGCAATGAGCAGTTCCTC. Protein product: CASTSGPRNEQFL.

This clone came up many times. CDR3 residues: CASSKGQTDTQYF. The CDR3 DNA reads TGTGCCAGCAGCAAAGGACAGACAGATACGCAGTATTTT. This chain uses TRBV9 with TRBJ2-3; TRBD1 might be the D (6 bases). Germline lookup yields CDR1 SGDLS and CDR2 YYNGEE. This CDR3 spans 13 amino acids. Trimming left V 4 bases short and J 3 bases short, with 9 bases between.

This clone showed up just a few times. This may be a read error: a much more frequent sequence differs by one nucleotide. At the DNA level, this CDR3 is encoded by other sequences in the same sample as well. The chain employs TRBV6-4 and TRBJ2-2; D unclear. V shed 2 bases and J shed 8 bases, with 9 bases lying between them. Germline assignment: CDR1 MRHNA and CDR2 SNTAGT. This CDR3 region has 13 residues. CDR3 coding DNA: TGTGCCAGCAGTGACAGGGTGACAGGGGAGCTGTTTTTT. Its protein product is CASSDRVTGELFF.

This clone was detected many times. V is TRBV7-9 and J is TRBJ1-5; D is unclear. Trimming shortened V by 5 bases and J by 2 bases, and 16 bases separated the two germline ends. This CDR3 comprises 16 residues. Germline V CDR1 and CDR2: SEHNR, FQNEAQ (reference sequence). For the CDR3, the DNA is TGTGCCAGCAGCCGGGGTGTCGGTGAGGGCAATCAGCCCCAGCATTTT. Protein product: CASSRGVGEGNQPQHF. Looking up the rest from reference TRBV7-9 and TRBJ1-5 gives the full variable domain: DTGVSQNPRHKITKRGQNVTFRCDPISEHNRLYWYRQTLGQGPEFLTYFQNEAQLEKSRLLSDRFSAERPKGSFSTLEIQRTEQGDSAMYLCASSRGVGEGNQPQHFGDGTRLSIL.

This clone has a count of ten or more. This rearrangement joins TRBV7-9 to TRBJ1-1; possibly TRBD1 for D (5 bases). This CDR3 region has 15 residues. V was pared by 7 bases and J by 2 bases, with 17 bases between. Germline V CDR1 and CDR2: SEHNR, FQNEAQ (reference sequence). This CDR3 reads CASTYTRDSNTEAFF. The DNA of the CDR3 is TGTGCCAGCACTTATACCCGTGACAGCAACACTGAAGCTTTCTTT.

This clone was recorded at least ten times. At one of its ends the junction is not consistent with the germline gene, which may arise from a read error. This chain connects TRBV7-2 to TRBJ2-1; D is unresolved. This CDR3 comprises 13 residues. Germline loops: CDR1 SGHTA, CDR2 FQGNSA. The CDR3 region is CASSLSLNNERFF. The CDR3 DNA reads as TGTGCCAGCAGCTTATCCTTGAACAATGAGCGGTTCTTC.

The table lists this clone with many counts. This sequence joins TRBV2 and TRBJ1-6; TRBD1 agrees at 7 bases. V was pared by 8 bases and J by 7 bases, with 5 bases of the junction left unmatched. The germline CDR1 and CDR2 sequences are SNHLY and FYNNEI. The CDR3 has 13 amino acids. The DNA of the CDR3 is TGTGCCAGCGAACAGGGGAGAAATTCACCCCTCCACTTT. Its translation: CASEQGRNSPLHF.

The V gene is TRBV14, the J gene TRBJ1-2; no reliable D call. With 2 bases removed from V and 9 bases from J, the gap between germline ends came to 16 bases. Germline V gives CDR1 SGHDN, CDR2 FVKESK. The CDR3 is 14 residues long. CDR3 region: CASSQSRGGSCYTF. The CDR3 nucleotides read TGTGCCAGCAGCCAATCCCGAGGCGGGTCTTGCTACACCTTC. The whole variable domain, remainder taken from reference TRBV14 and TRBJ1-2, is EAGVTQFPSHSVIEKGQTVTLRCDPISGHDNLYWYRRVMGKEIKFLLHFVKESKQDESGMPNNRFLAERTGGTYSTLKVQPAELEDSGVYFCASSQSRGGSCYTFGSGTRLTVV.